The next 8 T cell receptor beta chains were all read from a single sample in a study of blood T cells in healthy people across ages. For the second PCR, which ran for about 6 to 12 cycles, a sample-barcoded 5' primer and a J-beta primer mix were used. MiXCR was run by TCRdb on the 5' RACE reads, yielding one entry per CDR3 protein. This sample has over a million distinct CDR3 sequences, with under 55% found just once. Sequencing was done on a sample of blood. Every receptor here comes from a woman aged 60-75 years in good health.

The sample holds a few counts of this clonotype. The chain links TRBV6-1 to TRBJ2-7; D gene unclear. The V end lost 6 bases, the J end lost 5 bases, and 17 bases lay between the germline ends. The length of the CDR3 is 14 residues. Germline loops: CDR1 MNHNS, CDR2 SASEGT. The CDR3 sequence is CASRLRPAPDEQYF. For the CDR3, the DNA is TGTGCCAGCAGACTCCGGCCAGCCCCGGACGAGCAGTACTTC.

V is TRBV6-5 and J is TRBJ2-5; no clear D gene. Germline-derived CDR1 and CDR2 are MNHEY and SVGAGI. CDR3 length: 13 residues. V was shortened by 6 bases and J by 5 bases, with 13 bases between the two germline ends. This CDR3 reads CASRPGRWETQYF. The CDR3 nucleotides read TGTGCCAGCAGACCCGGACGATGGGAGACCCAGTACTTC.

The chain employs TRBV27 and TRBJ1-5, with a weak D call TRBD1 (5 bases). The V gene's germline CDR1 is MNHEY and CDR2 SMNVEV (reference sequence). CDR3 length equals 14 residues. Trimming pared 6 bases from V and 1 base from J, leaving 10 bases between. The CDR3 here is CASRGPGSNQPQHF. CDR3 nucleotides: TGTGCCAGCAGGGGACCAGGGAGCAATCAGCCCCAGCATTTT.

In its sample, this clonotype was seen a few times. The genes are TRBV28 and TRBJ2-5; D is possibly TRBD2 (6 bases). V gave up 5 bases and J gave up 11 bases, with 21 bases separating them. This CDR3 has 14 residues. CDR1 MDHEN and CDR2 SYDVKM come from the germline V gene. The DNA of the CDR3 is TGTGCCAGCAGTCACCGGGACTCGTACAATGAGCAGTACTTC. This codes for CASSHRDSYNEQYF. Filled out from reference TRBV28 and TRBJ2-5, the complete variable domain reads DVKVTQSSRYLVKRTGEKVFLECVQDMDHENMFWYRQDPGLGLRLIYFSYDVKMKEKGDIPEGYSVSREKKERFSLILESASTNQTSMYLCASSHRDSYNEQYFGPGTRLLVL.

V usage is TRBV10-3 and J usage is TRBJ1-5, with 7 positions matching TRBD1. V was pared by 4 bases and J by 6 bases, with 9 bases of the junction left unmatched. The germline gives CDR1 ENHRY, CDR2 SYGVKD. The CDR3 totals 15 residues. The DNA of the CDR3 is TGTGCCATCAGTGCTGCAAAGGGGGCTGGTCAGCCCCAGCATTTT. The encoded protein is CAISAAKGAGQPQHF.

This clonotype has ten or more counts. This CDR3 is CASSRTLDAYEQYF. In DNA, the CDR3 is TGTGCCAGCAGCCGCACCTTGGACGCCTACGAGCAGTACTTC. The chain combines TRBV27 with TRBJ2-7; D unclear. Trimming cost V 6 bases and J 2 bases, with 14 bases left between them. Per germline, CDR1 MNHEY and CDR2 SMNVEV (reference sequence). The CDR3 is 14 amino acids.

This rearrangement joins TRBV20-1 to TRBJ2-3, with 13 nucleotides matching TRBD2. Germline loops: CDR1 DFQATT, CDR2 SNEGSKA (reference sequence). The CDR3 sequence is 16 residues long. J gave up 2 bases and V 5 bases, and 7 bases lay outside the gene matches. CDR3 amino acids: CSAPRTSGSSTDTQYF. The CDR3 bases are TGCAGTGCTCCCCGGACTAGCGGGAGTTCCACAGATACGCAGTATTTT.

This clonotype showed up just a few times. The CDR3 nucleotides read TGTGCCAGCAGTGAAGGGACGGGACTCTCTGGGGCCAACGTCCTGACTTTC. Encoded protein: CASSEGTGLSGANVLTF. The gene calls are TRBV27 and TRBJ2-6; D may be TRBD2 (6 bases). The CDR3 sequence is 17 residues long. From germline, CDR1 is MNHEY and CDR2 SMNVEV (reference sequence). Deletions cut 5 bases from V and 0 bases from J, with 14 bases between.